A selection of T cell receptor beta chains follows, all from one sample in a study of chemoradiotherapy in HPV16-positive cancers. Clones were sequenced by immunoSEQ multiplex PCR, and TCRdb holds only the in-frame ones, with some missing. The data hold 17,000 or so clones, with roughly 70% observed a single time. The material sequenced was tumor tissue, taken from a patient who underwent chemoradiotherapy. The receptors were gathered from a human donor with HPV-associated anogenital cancer. Both conserved end residues are trimmed from each CDR3.

v_call	j_call	cdr3_length	cdr3_aa
TRBV27	TRBJ2-7	11	ASRGTGAYEQY
TRBV10-1	TRBJ2-1	13	ASSESLAGSAEQF
TRBV6-1	TRBJ1-2	12	ASSAGRGESGYT
TRBV6-1	TRBJ1-2	12	ASSGWTENYGYT
TRBV4-2	TRBJ1-2	12	ASSWTGRNYGYT
TRBV18	TRBJ2-5	10	ASSPIGETQY
TRBV6-5	TRBJ2-1	13	ASSQTSGTYNEQF
TRBV19	TRBJ2-1	13	ASSIARGIGNEQF
TRBV27	TRBJ1-2	11	ASSLQGAGGYT
TRBV7-2	TRBJ1-2	13	ASSRREASLDGYT
TRBV14	TRBJ2-7	9	ASSQGYEQY
TRBV30	TRBJ1-3	13	AWSFGGTSGNTIY
TRBV5-1	TRBJ2-2	14	ASSLVSGTDTGELF
TRBV7-9	TRBJ2-1	14	ASSLSLASSYNEQF
TRBV6-1	TRBJ1-4	14	ASSERPGSTNEKLF
TRBV2	TRBJ1-1	10	ASSELLTEAF
TRBV9	TRBJ2-5	8	ASPGGSRY
TRBV6-5	TRBJ1-1	11	ASNRDMNTEAF
TRBV4-2	TRBJ2-3	13	ASSPGRGTTDTQY
TRBV5-4	TRBJ2-7	12	ASSERDSSYEQY
TRBV4-1	TRBJ2-7	12	ASSPRTGGDEQY
TRBV2	TRBJ2-7	14	ASSVGQGTSRYEQY
TRBV4-2	TRBJ2-3	16	ASSQDPSGRGLSSGQY
TRBV6-1	TRBJ1-2	13	ASSEADRLTLGYT
TRBV7-2	TRBJ2-7	14	ASSPTDSGGTYEQY
TRBV10-1	TRBJ2-3	12	ASSWTSGVDTQY
TRBV7-3	TRBJ2-5	13	ASSWGTSEVETQY
TRBV11-3	TRBJ2-5	15	ASSLPTSGRWKETQY
TRBV11-1	TRBJ2-3	11	ASSLDREDTQY
TRBV2	TRBJ2-7	14	ASSEPGQGVTYEQY
TRBV5-6	TRBJ1-1	13	ASSTQGAPNTEAF
TRBV6-1	TRBJ1-1	12	ASSESGGNTEAF
TRBV30	TRBJ1-1	11	AWSVRAGTEAF
TRBV7-6	TRBJ1-4	15	ASSPRPSGDSNEKLF
TRBV2	TRBJ2-5	12	ASSTQGHQETQY
TRBV6-4	TRBJ2-5	15	ASRPASGGRGRETQY
TRBV2	TRBJ1-3	12	ASSGDTLGNTIY
TRBV11-2	TRBJ2-7	9	ASSGYYEQY
TRBV19	TRBJ2-7	10	ASSKGLAEQY
TRBV5-4	TRBJ2-1	13	ASSLGLDGYNEQF
TRBV30	TRBJ2-3	12	APHTGKGTDTQY
TRBV7-9	TRBJ2-7	13	ASSFGAGHSYEQY
TRBV6-5	TRBJ2-1	11	ASIRQGGGEQF
TRBV6-4	TRBJ1-2	10	ASSGQGKGYT
TRBV10-2	TRBJ2-5	12	ASSVSALQETQY
TRBV2	TRBJ1-1	11	ASRLTLNTEAF
TRBV19	TRBJ1-1	12	ASRPQGRDTEAF
TRBV7-5	TRBJ1-2	12	VRSLGTGDYGYT
TRBV6-5	TRBJ2-2	12	ASSYDSGTGELF
TRBV5-1	TRBJ2-2	13	ASHAGSRVSGELF
TRBV5-4	TRBJ1-2	12	ASSLARTAGGYT